The entry below describes one T cell receptor beta chain. The sample is drawn from a study of blood T cell repertoires in COVID-19. Across the study: Researchers got acute and convalescent COVID-19 samples from the United States, Italy and Spain. The analysed material was cDNA or gDNA that came from T cells, B-cell-depleted T cells, or PBMCs.

In the original processing: Amplification with reference gene primers provided the estimates of nucleated cell counts. Some clones are missing from TCRdb's copy, which holds only in-frame ones; the method was immunoSEQ multiplex PCR. V and J calls and clone size are those listed in that table; D and trimming were worked out from the DNA. In the table there are approximately 12,000 clones, roughly four fifths of which are singletons. Germline loops: CDR1 SGHNT, CDR2 YYREEE (reference sequence). Trimming took 1 base from V and 0 from J; bases not matched to a gene: 8. The CDR3 loop spans 17 amino acids.

This TCR came from a woman aged 55-69 years with acute or convalescent COVID-19. This chain joins TRBV5-4 and TRBJ2-3; 7 nucleotides match TRBD2. The sequenced sample consisted of peripheral blood. CDR3 protein: CASSLSAAGPSTDTQYF. The CDR3 DNA reads TGTGCCAGCAGCTTGAGCGCAGCGGGACCTAGCACAGATACGCAGTATTTT.